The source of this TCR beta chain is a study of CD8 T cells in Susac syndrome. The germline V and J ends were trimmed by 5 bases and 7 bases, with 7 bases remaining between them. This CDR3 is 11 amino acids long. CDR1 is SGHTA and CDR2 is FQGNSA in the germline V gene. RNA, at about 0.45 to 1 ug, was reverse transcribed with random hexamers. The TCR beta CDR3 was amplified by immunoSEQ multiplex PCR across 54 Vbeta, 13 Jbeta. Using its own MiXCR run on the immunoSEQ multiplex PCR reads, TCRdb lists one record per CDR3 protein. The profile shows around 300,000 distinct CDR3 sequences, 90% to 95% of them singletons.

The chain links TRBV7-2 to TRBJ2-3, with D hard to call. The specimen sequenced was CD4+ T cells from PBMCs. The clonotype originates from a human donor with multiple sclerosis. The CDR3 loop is CASSPSHTQYF. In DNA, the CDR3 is TGTGCCAGCAGCCCCAGCCATACGCAGTATTTT.